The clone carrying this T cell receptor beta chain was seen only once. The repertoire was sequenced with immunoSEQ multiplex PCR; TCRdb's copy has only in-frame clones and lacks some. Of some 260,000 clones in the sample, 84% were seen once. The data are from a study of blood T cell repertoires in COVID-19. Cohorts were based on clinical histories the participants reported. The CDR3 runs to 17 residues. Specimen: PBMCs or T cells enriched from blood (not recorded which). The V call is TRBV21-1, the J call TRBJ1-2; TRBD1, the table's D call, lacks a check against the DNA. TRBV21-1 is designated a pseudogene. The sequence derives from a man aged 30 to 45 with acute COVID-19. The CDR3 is CASSKGGELAGADGYTF. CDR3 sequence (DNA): TGTGCCAGCAGCAAAGGTGGGGAGCTGGCAGGGGCGGATGGCTACACCTTC.